This T cell receptor (beta chain) was captured in a study of post-analysis software for immune sequencing data. Study-level points and caveats: There was significantly lower normalized Chao1 diversity in multiple sclerosis patients than in controls. F measure showed strong co-clustering of same-batch samples.

Prepared libraries of TCR beta cDNA carried unique molecular identifiers. TCRdb re-derived calls from the PCR reads in MiXCR, one entry per CDR3 protein. The sample yields about 200,000 distinct CDR3 sequences, about 30% seen once. This clonotype was found many times. As yet, its antigen is unknown. Sequencing was carried out using blood. This receptor was identified in a girl between 2 and 17 years old with multiple sclerosis.

This CDR3 reads CSARVPGLASYEQYF. In nucleotides, the CDR3 is TGCAGTGCTAGAGTTCCGGGACTAGCTTCCTACGAGCAGTACTTC. The V and J genes are TRBV20-1 and TRBJ2-7; 9 bases are a match to TRBD2. Germline loops: CDR1 DFQATT, CDR2 SNEGSKA (reference sequence). This CDR3 comprises 15 residues. With V trimmed by 1 base and J by 1 base, 5 bases remained unmatched.